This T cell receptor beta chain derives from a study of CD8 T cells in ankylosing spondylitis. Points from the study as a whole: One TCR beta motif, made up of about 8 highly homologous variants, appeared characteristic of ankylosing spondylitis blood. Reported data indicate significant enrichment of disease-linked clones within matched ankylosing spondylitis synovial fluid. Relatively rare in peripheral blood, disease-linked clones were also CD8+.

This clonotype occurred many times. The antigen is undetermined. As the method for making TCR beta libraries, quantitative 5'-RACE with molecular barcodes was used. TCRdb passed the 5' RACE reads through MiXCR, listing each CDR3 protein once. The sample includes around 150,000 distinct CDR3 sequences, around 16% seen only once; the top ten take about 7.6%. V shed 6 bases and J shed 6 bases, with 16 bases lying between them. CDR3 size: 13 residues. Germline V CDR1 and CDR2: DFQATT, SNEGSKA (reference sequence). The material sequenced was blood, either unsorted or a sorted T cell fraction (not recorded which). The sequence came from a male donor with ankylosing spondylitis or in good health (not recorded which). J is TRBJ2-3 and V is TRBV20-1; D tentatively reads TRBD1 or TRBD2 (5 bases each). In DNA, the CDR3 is TGCAGTGCCCTGACGGGATGGGGGGATACGCAGTATTTT. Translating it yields CSALTGWGDTQYF.